The 9 T cell receptor beta chains reported below all come from one sample, sequenced in a study of regulatory T cells in long-lasting Graves disease. The authors built TCR beta libraries using iRepertoire HTBI primers and Arm-PCR of CDR3 regions. Each CDR3 protein gets one entry after TCRdb re-called the multiplex PCR reads with MiXCR. This table holds hundreds of thousands of distinct CDR3 sequences, 15% to 18% found once. The time point is: newly diagnosed GD, antithyroid drugs for less than 3 months. The authors made the TCR library using RNA they extracted from PBMCs. The sample was peripheral blood mononuclear cells (PBMCs), taken at new diagnosis, from a patient treated with antithyroid drugs. The origin of the receptors is a female donor with Graves disease.

In its sample, this clonotype was seen a few times. This chain uses TRBV7-8 with TRBJ2-2; 7 bases are a match to TRBD1. Germline-derived CDR1 and CDR2 are SGHVS and FQNEAQ. J lost 4 bases, V lost 0 bases, and 5 bases had no gene match. The CDR3 is 16 amino acids. The CDR3 bases are TGTGCCAGCAGCTTAGCTGGACAGGAGAGCACCGGGGAGCTGTTTTTT. Translating it yields CASSLAGQESTGELFF.

J is TRBJ2-1 and V is TRBV7-7; the D gene is possibly TRBD2 (6 bases). The germline V gene encodes CDR1 SSHAT and CDR2 FNYEAQ (reference sequence). CDR3 length: 14 residues. The V end lost 5 bases, the J end lost 8 bases, and 16 bases lay between the germline ends. The CDR3 DNA is TGTGCCAGCAGCACCCGGGGGTTTTTGGATGAGCAGTTCTTC. Its translation: CASSTRGFLDEQFF.

Notes on this clonotype: The CDR3 ends on some other residue instead of the conserved phenylalanine or tryptophan, so this is likely a read error. CDR3 sequence reads: CASSEPTSSTQYS. The CDR3 DNA reads TGTGCCAGTAGTGAACCGACTAGCTCTACGCAGTATTCT. This chain uses TRBV19 with TRBJ2-3, with TRBD2 matching 7 bases. The length of the CDR3 is 13 residues. Per the germline V gene, CDR1 is LNHDA and CDR2 is SQIVND (reference sequence). The V gene end was trimmed by 5 bases and the J gene end by 8 bases; junction bases not matched to a gene: 7.

This clonotype was detected ten times or more. This chain connects TRBV5-6 to TRBJ1-2; 9 bases agree with TRBD1. V lost 4 bases, J lost 6 bases, and 4 bases stayed unmatched. CDR1 is SGHDT and CDR2 is YYEEEE in the germline V gene. The CDR3 runs to 13 residues. The CDR3 spells CASSLGQGDGYTF. For the CDR3, the DNA is TGTGCCAGCAGCCTGGGACAGGGTGATGGCTACACCTTC.

This clonotype was observed a few times. The CDR3 sequence: CASSHTSGRHNEQFF. In DNA form, the CDR3 reads TGTGCCAGCAGTCATACTAGCGGGAGGCACAATGAGCAGTTCTTC. The chain has TRBV6-2 or TRBV6-3 and TRBJ2-1; 12 bases are shared with TRBD2. Trimming at V came to 5 bases and at J to 5 bases, leaving 4 bases not matched to a gene. The CDR3 loop spans 15 amino acids. CDR1 is MNHEY and CDR2 is SVGEGT in the germline V gene.

This sequence joins TRBV6-5 and TRBJ2-1; D gene uncertain. Trimming cost V 4 bases and J 10 bases, with 8 bases left between them. The length of the CDR3 is 11 residues. CDR1 is MNHEY, CDR2 SVGAGI, per germline. The CDR3 bases are TGTGCCAGCAGTTCTCGCCCCGAGCAGTTCTTC. This gives the protein CASSSRPEQFF.

The CDR3 nucleotides read TGTGCCAGCAGCGGCAGACTAGCGGGGGTCAATGAGCAGTTCTTC. It codes for CASSGRLAGVNEQFF. The rearrangement links TRBV9 to TRBJ2-1, with TRBD2 identical over 12 bases. CDR3 length: 15 residues. Germline V gives CDR1 SGDLS, CDR2 YYNGEE. Trimming cost V 3 bases and J 6 bases; bases outside gene matches: 4.

This clonotype was picked up many times. The V and J genes are TRBV9 and TRBJ1-2; no clear D gene. The CDR3 is made up of 14 amino acids. V dropped 2 bases and J dropped 5 bases, with 13 bases sitting between them. Germline V CDR1 and CDR2: SGDLS, YYNGEE. DNA of the CDR3: TGTGCCAGCAGCGTGAGGAGTATACATTATGGCTACACCTTC. This codes for CASSVRSIHYGYTF. Full variable domain (outside the CDR3, taken from reference TRBV9 and TRBJ1-2): DSGVTQTPKHLITATGQRVTLRCSPRSGDLSVYWYQQSLDQGLQFLIQYYNGEERAKGNILERFSAQQFPDLHSELNLSSLELGDSALYFCASSVRSIHYGYTFGSGTRLTVV.

Many counts were recorded for this clonotype. The chain combines TRBV28 with TRBJ1-2; D is uncertain. Germline CDR1 is MDHEN and CDR2 is SYDVKM. The CDR3 has 15 amino acids. Deletions cut 4 bases from V and 6 bases from J, with 18 bases between. CDR3 region: CASSYLGREFDGYTF. In nucleotides, the CDR3 is TGTGCCAGCAGTTACTTAGGGAGAGAATTTGATGGCTACACCTTC.